The next 3 T cell receptor beta chains were all read from a single sample in a study of blood T cell repertoires in COVID-19. Using immunoSEQ multiplex PCR, the repertoire was profiled, and TCRdb retains in-frame clones only, with some absent. The data contain 95,000 to 110,000 clones, roughly four fifths of them singletons. What was sequenced was peripheral blood. Receptor source: a man aged 55 to 69 with acute or convalescent COVID-19.

The chain employs TRBV7-9 and TRBJ1-2, with 7 nucleotides matching TRBD1. The ends lost 3 bases at V and 0 bases at J; junction bases unmatched: 7. The CDR3 is 16 amino acids. The germline V gene has CDR1 SEHNR and CDR2 FQNEAQ (reference sequence). CDR3 loop: CASSFGTAGANYGYTF. The CDR3 nucleotides are TGTGCCAGCAGCTTTGGGACAGCCGGAGCTAACTATGGCTACACCTTC.

This chain joins TRBV6-1 and TRBJ1-2; 7 bases fit TRBD1. J gave up 2 bases and V 3 bases, and 12 bases lay outside the gene matches. This CDR3 comprises 17 residues. Looked up from germline, CDR1 is MNHNS and CDR2 is SASEGT. CDR3 nucleotides: TGTGCCAGCAGTGATGATGTTAGGACAGGCCGAAACTATGGCTACACCTTC. This codes for CASSDDVRTGRNYGYTF.

The table lists this clone with a count of one. V and J are TRBV19 and TRBJ2-3; 8 bases map to TRBD2. J gave up 0 bases and V 8 bases, and 16 bases lay outside the gene matches. The CDR3 extends over 18 amino acids. CDR1 and CDR2 from the germline V gene are LNHDA and SQIVND (reference sequence). CDR3 loop: CASRLWSGSEGSTDTQYF. The CDR3 DNA follows: TGTGCCAGTCGCCTCTGGAGCGGGAGTGAAGGTAGCACAGATACGCAGTATTTT.